This T cell receptor beta chain derives from a study of spatial heterogeneity in lung cancer. Study background: Sequences of the beta chain were consistently detected in greater numbers than alpha-chain sequences. Findings and limits, study-wide: In tumors, expanded intratumoral alpha and beta TCR counts tracked mutation counts.

This clonotype appeared many times. Antigen unknown. Germline V gene lookup returns CDR1 KGHDR and CDR2 SFDVKD. The CDR3 sequence is 11 residues long. Trimming shortened V by 9 bases and J by 4 bases, and 8 bases separated the two germline ends. Unique molecular identifiers, one per molecule, were present on every TCR cDNA molecule. A single record per CDR3 protein comes from TCRdb applying MiXCR to the 5' RACE reads. The sample has roughly 20,000 distinct CDR3 sequences, over 2.5% seen once. Specified time point: sample taken at primary tumor resection. The donor group consisted of over 55 patients who had untreated, early-stage non-small cell lung cancer. Material for sequencing was whole RNA from tumor, nontumor lung or frozen PBMC, left unsorted.

The material sequenced was lung tumor tissue, taken at surgery. The genes are TRBV24-1 and TRBJ2-5, with D possibly being TRBD1 (5 bases). The TCR originated in a male donor with early-stage non-small cell lung cancer. The CDR3 spells CATARGETQYF. In DNA, the CDR3 is TGTGCCACCGCTAGGGGAGAGACCCAGTACTTC.